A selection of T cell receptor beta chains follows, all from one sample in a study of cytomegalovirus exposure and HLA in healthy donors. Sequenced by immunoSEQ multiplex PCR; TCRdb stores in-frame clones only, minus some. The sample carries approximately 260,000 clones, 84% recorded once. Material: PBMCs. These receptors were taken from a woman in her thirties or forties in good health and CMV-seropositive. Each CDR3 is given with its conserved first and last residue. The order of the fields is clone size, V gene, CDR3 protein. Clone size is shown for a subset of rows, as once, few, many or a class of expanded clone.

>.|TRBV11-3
CASSLLELNTEAFF
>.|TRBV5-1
CASSFGGGTGFSYEQYF
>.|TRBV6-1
CASSDRSSGYNEQFF
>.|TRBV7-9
CASSLTDSNQPQHF
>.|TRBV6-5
CASSPQEAFGGYTF
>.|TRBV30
CAWSRLQNTGELFF
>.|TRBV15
CATSRAGQGYEQYF
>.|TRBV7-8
CASSRTVNTEAFF
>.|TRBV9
CASSGPGAGVADTQYF
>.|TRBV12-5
CAMTGGGGTDTQYF
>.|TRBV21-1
CASSKFSRQMNTEAFF
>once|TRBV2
CASIEGREHF
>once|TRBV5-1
CASETGYTTGELFF
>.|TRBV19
CASSLRTSGGNNEQFF
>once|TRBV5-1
CASSHGPGVDQETQYF
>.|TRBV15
CATSRDRGFSPLHF
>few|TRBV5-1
CASSPSTGKNEQFF
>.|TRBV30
CAWGQGYYGYTF
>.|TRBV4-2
CASSQGTGTSKETQYF
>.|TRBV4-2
CASSQDRDREVFF
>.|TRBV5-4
CASSPWTANEQFF
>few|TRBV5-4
CASSLAETTDTQYF
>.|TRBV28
CASSTSRGGLGNQPQHF
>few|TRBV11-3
CASSPRTNYEQYF
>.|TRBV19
CASRAGTSDEQYF
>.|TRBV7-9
CASSPGASGNNEQFF
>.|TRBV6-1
CASSDGSGRGFYEQYF
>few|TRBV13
CASSSGQGGTEAFF
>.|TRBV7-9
CASSRGTDNEKLFF
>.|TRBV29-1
CSVGTVNNYGYTF
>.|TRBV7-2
CASSLGGPDTQYF
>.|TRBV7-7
CASSSSVKDGRAGHEQFF
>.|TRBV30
CAWSVRGTANTGELFF
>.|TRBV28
CASSTTGGMGNQPQHF
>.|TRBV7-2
CASSLDATGFSYEQYF
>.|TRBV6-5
CASSYGSGAGNEQFF
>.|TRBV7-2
CASSRGLAGPEQYF
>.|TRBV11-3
CASSLGQAMQETQYF
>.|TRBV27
CASSTRQGATEAFF
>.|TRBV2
CASPIRAGANGLTF
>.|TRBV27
CASSLEHSGRDGELFF
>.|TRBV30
CAWSGGGLVRKNIQYF
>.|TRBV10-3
CATQLGQGATDTQYF
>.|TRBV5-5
CASSLVLLAGGDEQFF